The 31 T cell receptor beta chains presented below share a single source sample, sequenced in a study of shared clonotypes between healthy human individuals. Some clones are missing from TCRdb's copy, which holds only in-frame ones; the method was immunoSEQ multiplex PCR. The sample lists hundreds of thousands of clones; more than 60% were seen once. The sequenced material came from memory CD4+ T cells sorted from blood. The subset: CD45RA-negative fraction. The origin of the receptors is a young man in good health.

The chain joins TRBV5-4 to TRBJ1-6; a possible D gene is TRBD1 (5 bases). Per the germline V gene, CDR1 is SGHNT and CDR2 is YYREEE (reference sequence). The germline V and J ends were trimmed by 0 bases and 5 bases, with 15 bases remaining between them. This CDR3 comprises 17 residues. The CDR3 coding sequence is TGTGCCAGCAGCTTGGCGGGGGTAAGGGCCGATAATTCACCCCTCCACTTT. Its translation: CASSLAGVRADNSPLHF.

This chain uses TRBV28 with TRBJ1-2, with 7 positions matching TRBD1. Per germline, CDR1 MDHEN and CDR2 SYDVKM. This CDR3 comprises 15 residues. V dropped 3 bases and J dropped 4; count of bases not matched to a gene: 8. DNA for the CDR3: TGTGCCAGCAGTTTCTCGAGGGGGCTCTTCTATGGCTACACCTTC. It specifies CASSFSRGLFYGYTF.

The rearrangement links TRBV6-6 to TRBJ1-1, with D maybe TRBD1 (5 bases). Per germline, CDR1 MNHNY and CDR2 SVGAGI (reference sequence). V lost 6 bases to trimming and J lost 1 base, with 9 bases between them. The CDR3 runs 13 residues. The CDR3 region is CASSQTANTEAFF. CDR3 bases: TGTGCCAGCAGCCAGACAGCGAACACTGAAGCTTTCTTT.

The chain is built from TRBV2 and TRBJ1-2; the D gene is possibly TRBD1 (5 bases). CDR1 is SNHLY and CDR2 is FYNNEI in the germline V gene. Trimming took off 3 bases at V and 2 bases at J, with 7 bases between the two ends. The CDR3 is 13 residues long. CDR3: CASSEGENYGYTF. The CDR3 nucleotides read TGTGCCAGCAGTGAGGGGGAAAACTATGGCTACACCTTC.

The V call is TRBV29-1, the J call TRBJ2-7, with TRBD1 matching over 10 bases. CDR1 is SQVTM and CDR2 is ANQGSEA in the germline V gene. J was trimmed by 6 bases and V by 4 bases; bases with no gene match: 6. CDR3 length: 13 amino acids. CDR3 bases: TGCAGCGTTGCCGCGGGACAGGGGCGCGAGCAGTACTTC. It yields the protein CSVAAGQGREQYF.

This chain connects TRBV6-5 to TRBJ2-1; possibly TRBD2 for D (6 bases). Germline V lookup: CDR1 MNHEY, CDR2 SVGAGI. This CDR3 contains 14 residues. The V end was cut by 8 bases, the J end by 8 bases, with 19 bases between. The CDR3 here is CASRLRRVGDEQFF. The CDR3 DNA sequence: TGTGCCAGCCGTCTTAGGAGGGTTGGCGATGAGCAGTTCTTC.

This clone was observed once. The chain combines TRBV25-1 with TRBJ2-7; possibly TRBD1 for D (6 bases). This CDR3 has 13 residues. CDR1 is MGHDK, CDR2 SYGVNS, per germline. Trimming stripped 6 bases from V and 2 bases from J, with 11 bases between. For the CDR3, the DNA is TGTGCCAGCAGGCCCGGGACAACCTACGAGCAGTACTTC. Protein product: CASRPGTTYEQYF.

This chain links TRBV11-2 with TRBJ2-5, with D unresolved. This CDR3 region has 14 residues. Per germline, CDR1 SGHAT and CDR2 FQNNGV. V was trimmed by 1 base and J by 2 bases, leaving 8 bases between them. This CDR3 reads CASSLGRVQETQYF. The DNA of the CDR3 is TGTGCCAGCAGCTTAGGTAGGGTACAAGAGACCCAGTACTTC.

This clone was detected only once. The CDR3 DNA sequence: TGTGGTGGGGACAGGGCCCACTCTGGAAACACCATATATTTT. Translating gives CGGDRAHSGNTIYF. This chain connects TRBV30 to TRBJ1-3, with TRBD1 matching 9 bases. CDR1 and CDR2 from the germline V gene are GTSNPN and SVGIG (reference sequence). CDR3 length equals 14 residues.

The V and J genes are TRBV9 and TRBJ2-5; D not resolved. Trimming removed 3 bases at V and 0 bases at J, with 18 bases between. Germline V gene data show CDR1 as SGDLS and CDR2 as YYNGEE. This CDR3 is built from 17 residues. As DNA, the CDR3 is TGTGCCAGCAGCGCCAACCCTACAAAGGGATACCAAGAGACCCAGTACTTC. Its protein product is CASSANPTKGYQETQYF.

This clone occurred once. The CDR3 region has the DNA TGCGCCAGCAGTGATAGCGGGAGGATCCCCTACAATGAGCAGTTCTTC. Protein: CASSDSGRIPYNEQFF. The genes are TRBV10-2 and TRBJ2-1; 10 bases are shared with TRBD2. In germline, CDR1 is WSHSY, CDR2 SAAADI. This CDR3 spans 16 amino acids. J gave up 2 bases and V 3 bases, and 4 bases lay outside the gene matches.

The CDR3 protein is CAWSEETSREFQPQHF. The CDR3 nucleotides read TGTGCCTGGAGTGAAGAGACGTCCAGGGAGTTTCAGCCCCAGCATTTT. The V gene is TRBV30, the J gene TRBJ1-5; tentatively, D is TRBD1 (5 bases). This CDR3 has 16 residues. Trimming removed 1 base at V and 6 bases at J, with 19 bases between. Germline V gives CDR1 GTSNPN, CDR2 SVGIG (reference sequence). Looking up the rest from reference TRBV30 and TRBJ1-5 gives the full variable domain: SQTIHQWPATLVQPVGSPLSLECTVEGTSNPNLYWYRQAAGRGLQLLFYSVGIGQISSEVPQNLSASRPQDRQFILSSKKLLLSDSGFYLCAWSEETSREFQPQHFGDGTRLSIL.

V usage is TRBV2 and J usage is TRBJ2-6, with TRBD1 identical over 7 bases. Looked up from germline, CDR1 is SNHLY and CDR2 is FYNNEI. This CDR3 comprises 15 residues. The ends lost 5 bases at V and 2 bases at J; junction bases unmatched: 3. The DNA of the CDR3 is TGTGCCAGCAGTCAAGACAGGGCTGGGGCCAACGTCCTGACTTTC. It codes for CASSQDRAGANVLTF.

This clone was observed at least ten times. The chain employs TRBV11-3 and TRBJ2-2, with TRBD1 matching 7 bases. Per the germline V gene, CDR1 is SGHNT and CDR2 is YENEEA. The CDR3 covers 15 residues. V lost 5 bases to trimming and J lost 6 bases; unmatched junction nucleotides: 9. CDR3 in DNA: TGTGCCAGCAGCCCCCTCGGGACAGCGTCCGGGGAGCTGTTTTTT. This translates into CASSPLGTASGELFF. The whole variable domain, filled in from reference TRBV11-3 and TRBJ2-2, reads EAGVVQSPRYKIIEKKQPVAFWCNPISGHNTLYWYLQNLGQGPELLIRYENEEAVDDSQLPKDRFSAERLKGVDSTLKIQPAELGDSAVYLCASSPLGTASGELFFGEGSRLTVL.

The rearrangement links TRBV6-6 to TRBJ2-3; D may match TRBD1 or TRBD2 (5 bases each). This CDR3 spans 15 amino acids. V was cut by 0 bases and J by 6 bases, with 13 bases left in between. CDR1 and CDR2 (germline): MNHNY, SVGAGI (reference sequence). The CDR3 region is CASSYSGVIYDTQYF. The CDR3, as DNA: TGTGCCAGCAGTTACTCGGGGGTTATTTACGATACGCAGTATTTT.

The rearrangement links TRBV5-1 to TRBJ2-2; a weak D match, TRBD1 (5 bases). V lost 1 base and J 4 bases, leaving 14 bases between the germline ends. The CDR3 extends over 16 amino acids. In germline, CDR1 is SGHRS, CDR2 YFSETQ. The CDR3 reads CASSLYGALGTGELFF. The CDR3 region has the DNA TGCGCCAGCAGCTTGTATGGGGCCTTGGGCACCGGGGAGCTGTTTTTT.

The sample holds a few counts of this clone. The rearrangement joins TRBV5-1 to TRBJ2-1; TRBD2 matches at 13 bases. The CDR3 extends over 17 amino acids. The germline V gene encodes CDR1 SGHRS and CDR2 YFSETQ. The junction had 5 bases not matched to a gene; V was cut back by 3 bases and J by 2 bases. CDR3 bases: TGCGCCAGCAGCTCCGGGACTAGCGGGGATACCTACAATGAGCAGTTCTTC. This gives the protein CASSSGTSGDTYNEQFF.

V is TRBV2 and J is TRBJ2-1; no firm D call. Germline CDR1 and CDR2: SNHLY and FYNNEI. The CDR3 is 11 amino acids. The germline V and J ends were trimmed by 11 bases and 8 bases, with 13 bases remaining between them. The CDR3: CASSHVDEQFF. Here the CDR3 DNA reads TGTGCCTCGTCCCACGTGGATGAGCAGTTCTTC.

This CDR3 reads CAISHDGLYGYTF. The CDR3 DNA sequence: TGTGCCATCAGCCATGACGGTCTGTATGGCTACACCTTC. This chain joins TRBV10-3 and TRBJ1-2, with D unresolved. The CDR3 is 13 residues long. CDR1 ENHRY and CDR2 SYGVKD come from the germline V gene. Trimming took off 6 bases at V and 5 bases at J, with 13 bases between the two ends.

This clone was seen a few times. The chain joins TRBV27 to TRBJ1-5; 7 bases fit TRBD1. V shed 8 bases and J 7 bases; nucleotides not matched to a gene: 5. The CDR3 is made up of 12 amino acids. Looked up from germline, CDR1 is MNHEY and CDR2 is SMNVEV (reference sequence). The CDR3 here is CASQGVGQPQHF. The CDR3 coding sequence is TGTGCCAGCCAGGGGGTTGGGCAGCCCCAGCATTTT.

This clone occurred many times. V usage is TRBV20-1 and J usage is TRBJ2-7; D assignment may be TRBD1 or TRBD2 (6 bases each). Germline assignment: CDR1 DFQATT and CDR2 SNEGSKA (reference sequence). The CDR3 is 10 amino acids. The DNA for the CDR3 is TGCAGCGCCGGGGGCCACGAGCAGTACTTC. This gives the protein CSAGGHEQYF.

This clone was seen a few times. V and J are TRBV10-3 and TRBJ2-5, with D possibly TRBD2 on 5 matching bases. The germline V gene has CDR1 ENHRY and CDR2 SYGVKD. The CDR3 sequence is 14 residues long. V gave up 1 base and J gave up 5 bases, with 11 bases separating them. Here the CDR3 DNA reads TGTGCCATCAGTGAGTTGACCCGCGGGGAGACCCAGTACTTC. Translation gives CAISELTRGETQYF.

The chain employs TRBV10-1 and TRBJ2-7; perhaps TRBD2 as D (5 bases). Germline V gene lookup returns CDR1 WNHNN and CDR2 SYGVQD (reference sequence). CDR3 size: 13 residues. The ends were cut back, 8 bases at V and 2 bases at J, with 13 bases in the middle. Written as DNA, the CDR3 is TGCGCCAGCTCGGAACTAGGGACCTACGAGCAGTACTTC. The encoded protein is CASSELGTYEQYF.

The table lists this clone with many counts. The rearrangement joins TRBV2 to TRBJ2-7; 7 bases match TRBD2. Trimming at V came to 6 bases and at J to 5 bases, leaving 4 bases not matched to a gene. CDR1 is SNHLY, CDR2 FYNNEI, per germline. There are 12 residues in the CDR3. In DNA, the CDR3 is TGTGCCAGCAGCGTACTAGCGAACGAGCAGTACTTC. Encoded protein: CASSVLANEQYF.

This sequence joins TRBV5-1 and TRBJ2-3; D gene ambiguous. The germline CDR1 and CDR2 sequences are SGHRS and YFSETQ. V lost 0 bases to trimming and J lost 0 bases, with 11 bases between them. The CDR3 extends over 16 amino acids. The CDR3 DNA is TGCGCCAGCAGCTTGGATTCGGGTTTCAGCACAGATACGCAGTATTTT. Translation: CASSLDSGFSTDTQYF.

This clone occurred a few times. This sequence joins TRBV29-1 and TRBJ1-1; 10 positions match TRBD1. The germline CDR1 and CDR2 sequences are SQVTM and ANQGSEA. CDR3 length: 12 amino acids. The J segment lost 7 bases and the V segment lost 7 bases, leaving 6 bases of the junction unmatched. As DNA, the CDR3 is TGCAGCGGGGGGACAGGGGTGAGTGAAGCTTTCTTT. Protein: CSGGTGVSEAFF.

The CDR3 coding sequence is TGTGCCACCGGAGGGAGAGATGGAAACACCATATATTTT. Translating it yields CATGGRDGNTIYF. V and J are TRBV15 and TRBJ1-3; no clear D. The CDR3 sequence is 13 residues long. The germline V gene has CDR1 LNHNV and CDR2 YYDKDF (reference sequence). The V end lost 8 bases, the J end lost 3 bases, and 11 bases lay between the germline ends.

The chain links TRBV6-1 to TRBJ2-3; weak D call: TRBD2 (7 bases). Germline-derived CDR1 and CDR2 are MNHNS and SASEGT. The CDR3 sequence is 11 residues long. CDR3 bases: TGTGCTGCGGAGGGGGGGGCTACGCAGTATTTT. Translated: CAAEGGATQYF.

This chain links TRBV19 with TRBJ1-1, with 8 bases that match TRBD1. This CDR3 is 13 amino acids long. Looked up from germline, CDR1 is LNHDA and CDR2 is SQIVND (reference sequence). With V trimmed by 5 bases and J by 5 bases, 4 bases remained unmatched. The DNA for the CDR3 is TGTGCCAGTAGTCTACAGGGGGGTACTGAAGCTTTCTTT. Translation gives CASSLQGGTEAFF. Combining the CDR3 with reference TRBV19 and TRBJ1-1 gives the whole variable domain DGGITQSPKYLFRKEGQNVTLSCEQNLNHDAMYWYRQDPGQGLRLIYYSQIVNDFQKGDIAEGYSVSREKKESFPLTVTSAQKNPTAFYLCASSLQGGTEAFFGQGTRLTVV.

The CDR3 DNA follows: TGTGCCAGCACCACAATCAGCGGCTATGGCTACACCTTC. It encodes CASTTISGYGYTF. This chain connects TRBV2 to TRBJ1-2; the D is unclear. Germline values: CDR1 SNHLY, CDR2 FYNNEI. The ends were cut back, 7 bases at V and 4 bases at J, with 13 bases in the middle. The CDR3 spans 13 residues.

The CDR3 sequence is CASSETNYGYTF. The CDR3 bases are TGCGCCAGCAGTGAGACCAACTATGGCTACACCTTC. This chain uses TRBV10-2 with TRBJ1-2; D not resolved. Germline-derived CDR1 and CDR2 are WSHSY and SAAADI. CDR3 size: 12 residues. The V end lost 2 bases, the J end lost 2 bases, and 3 bases lay between the germline ends.